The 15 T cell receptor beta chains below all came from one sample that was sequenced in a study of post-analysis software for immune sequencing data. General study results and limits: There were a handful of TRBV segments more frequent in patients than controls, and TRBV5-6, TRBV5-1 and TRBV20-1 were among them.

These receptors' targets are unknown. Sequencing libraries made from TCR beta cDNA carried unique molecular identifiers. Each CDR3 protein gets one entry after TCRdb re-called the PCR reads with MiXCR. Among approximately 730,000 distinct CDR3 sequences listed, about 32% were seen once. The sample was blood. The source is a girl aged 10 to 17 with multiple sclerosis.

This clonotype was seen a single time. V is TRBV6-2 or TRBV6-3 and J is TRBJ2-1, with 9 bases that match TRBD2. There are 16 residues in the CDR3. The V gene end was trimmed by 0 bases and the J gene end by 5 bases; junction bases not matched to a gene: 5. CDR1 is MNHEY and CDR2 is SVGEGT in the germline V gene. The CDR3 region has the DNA TGTGCCAGCAGTTACTCGATGCGGGGGGGCGACAATGAGCAGTTCTTC. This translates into CASSYSMRGGDNEQFF.

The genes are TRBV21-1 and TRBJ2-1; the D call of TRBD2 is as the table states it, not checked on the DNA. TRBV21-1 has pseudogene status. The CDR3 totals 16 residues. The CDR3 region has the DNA TGTGCCGGTCCCTTCAGGGAGGTCCGGTCGTACAATGAGCAGTTCTTC. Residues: CAGPFREVRSYNEQFF.

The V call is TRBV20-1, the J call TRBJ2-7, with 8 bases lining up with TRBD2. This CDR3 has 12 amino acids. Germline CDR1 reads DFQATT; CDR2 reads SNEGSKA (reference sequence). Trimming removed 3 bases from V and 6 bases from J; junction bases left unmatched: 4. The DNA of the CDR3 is TGCAGTGCTAGCGGGAGGGCCTTCGAGCAGTACTTC. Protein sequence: CSASGRAFEQYF.

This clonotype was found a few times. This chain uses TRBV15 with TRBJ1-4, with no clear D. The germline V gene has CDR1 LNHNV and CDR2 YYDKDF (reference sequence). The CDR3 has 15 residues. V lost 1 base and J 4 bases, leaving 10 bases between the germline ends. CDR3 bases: TGTGCCACCAGCAGAGGGGGAGGAAATAATGAAAAACTGTTTTTT. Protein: CATSRGGGNNEKLFF.

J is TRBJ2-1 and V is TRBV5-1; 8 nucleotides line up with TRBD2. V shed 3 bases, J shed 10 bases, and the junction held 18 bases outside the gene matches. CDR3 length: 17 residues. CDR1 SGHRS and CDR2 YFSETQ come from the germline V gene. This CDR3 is CASSSQRGTGRAAEQFF. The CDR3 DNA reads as TGCGCCAGCAGCTCCCAGCGGGGGACGGGCCGGGCAGCGGAGCAGTTCTTC.

The CDR3 DNA follows: TGCAGTGCTAGCCCGACAGTTAGCTCCTACAATGAGCAGTTCTTC. Translating gives CSASPTVSSYNEQFF. V usage is TRBV20-1 and J usage is TRBJ2-1, with D possibly being TRBD1 (5 bases). The CDR3 covers 15 residues. Looked up from germline, CDR1 is DFQATT and CDR2 is SNEGSKA (reference sequence). V lost 3 bases and J lost 0, with 12 bases in between.

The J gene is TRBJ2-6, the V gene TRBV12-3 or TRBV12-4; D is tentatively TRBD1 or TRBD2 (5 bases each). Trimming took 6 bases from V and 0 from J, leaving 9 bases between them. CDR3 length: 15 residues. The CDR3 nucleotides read TGTGCCAGCAGGGGGGACGGCTCTGGGGCCAACGTCCTGACTTTC. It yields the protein CASRGDGSGANVLTF.

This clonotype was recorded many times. The CDR3 sequence is CASTQAGRAGPRRLTGELFF. The CDR3 bases are TGTGCCAGCACCCAGGCGGGCAGGGCTGGACCACGGAGACTTACCGGGGAGCTGTTTTTT. This chain links TRBV7-9 with TRBJ2-2; D is perhaps TRBD1 or TRBD2 (5 bases each). This CDR3 contains 20 residues. CDR1 and CDR2 from the germline V gene are SEHNR and FQNEAQ (reference sequence). V dropped 7 bases and J dropped 5 bases, with 32 bases sitting between them.

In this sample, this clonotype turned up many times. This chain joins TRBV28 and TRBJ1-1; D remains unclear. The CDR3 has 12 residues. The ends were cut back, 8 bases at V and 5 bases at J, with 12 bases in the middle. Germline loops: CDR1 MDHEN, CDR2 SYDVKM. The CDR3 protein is CASGPGDTEAFF. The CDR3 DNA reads TGTGCCAGCGGACCAGGAGATACTGAAGCTTTCTTT.

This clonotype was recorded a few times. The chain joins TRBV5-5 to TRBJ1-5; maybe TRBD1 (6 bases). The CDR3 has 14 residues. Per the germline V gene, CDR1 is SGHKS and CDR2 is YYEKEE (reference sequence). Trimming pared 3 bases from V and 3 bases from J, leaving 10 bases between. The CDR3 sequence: CASSSDRYNQPQHF. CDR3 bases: TGTGCCAGCAGCTCCGACAGGTACAATCAGCCCCAGCATTTT.

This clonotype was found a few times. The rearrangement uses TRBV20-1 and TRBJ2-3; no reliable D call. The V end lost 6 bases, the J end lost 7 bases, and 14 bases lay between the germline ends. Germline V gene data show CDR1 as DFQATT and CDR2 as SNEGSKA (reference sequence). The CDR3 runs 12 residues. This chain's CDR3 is CSAGIVMNTQYF. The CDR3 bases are TGCAGTGCAGGGATCGTCATGAATACGCAGTATTTT.

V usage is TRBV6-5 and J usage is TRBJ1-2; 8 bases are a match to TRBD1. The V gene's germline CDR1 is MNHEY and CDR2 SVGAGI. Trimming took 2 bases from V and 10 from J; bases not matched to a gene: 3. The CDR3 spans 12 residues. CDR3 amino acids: CASSYGQGDYTF. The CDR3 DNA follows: TGTGCCAGCAGTTACGGACAGGGCGACTACACCTTC.

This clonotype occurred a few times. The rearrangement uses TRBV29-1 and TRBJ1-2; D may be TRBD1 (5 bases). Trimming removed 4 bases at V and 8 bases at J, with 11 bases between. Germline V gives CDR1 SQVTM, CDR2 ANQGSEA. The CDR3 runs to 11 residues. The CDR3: CSVASGPGYTF. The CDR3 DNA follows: TGCAGCGTTGCATCAGGGCCCGGCTACACCTTC.

In DNA form, the CDR3 reads TGTGCCAGCAACAGGGACAGGGTTCAGCCCCAGCATTTT. Its translation is CASNRDRVQPQHF. J is TRBJ1-5 and V is TRBV2, with TRBD1 matching 9 bases. Per germline, CDR1 SNHLY and CDR2 FYNNEI. J lost 6 bases, V lost 7 bases, and 4 bases had no gene match. The CDR3 runs 13 residues.

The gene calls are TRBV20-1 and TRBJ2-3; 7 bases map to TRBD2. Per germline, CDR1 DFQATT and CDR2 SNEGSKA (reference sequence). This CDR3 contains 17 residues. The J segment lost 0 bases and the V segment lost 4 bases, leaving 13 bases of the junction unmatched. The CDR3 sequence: CSAKLARDFPSTDTQYF. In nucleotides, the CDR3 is TGCAGTGCTAAACTAGCGAGAGATTTCCCTAGCACAGATACGCAGTATTTT.